This TCR beta chain was sequenced in a study of beta chain features in type 1 diabetes. General study results and limits: Type 1 diabetes patients had fewer VDJ junction insertions and more deletions.

Concerning this clone itself: Its antigen is unidentified.

Germline loops: CDR1 KGHSH, CDR2 LQKENI. V was pared by 0 bases and J by 2 bases, with 5 bases between. The CDR3 covers 14 residues. Of the isolated RNA, all was reverse transcribed, and so the sequenced material was expressed TCRB transcripts. Naive, central memory and regulatory T cell samples averaged roughly 3.8 million reads. Some clones are missing from TCRdb's copy, which holds only in-frame ones; the method was immunoSEQ multiplex PCR. The sample includes under 450,000 clones, about 15% of them seen just once. This TCR was recovered from a woman between 18 and 29 years old in good health. Specimen: naive CD4+ T cells from blood. This chain joins TRBV18 and TRBJ1-5; no clear D gene. CDR3 residues: CASSPPRGNQPQHF. In DNA, the CDR3 is TGTGCCAGCTCACCACCCCGGGGCAATCAGCCCCAGCATTTT. Drawing the rest from reference TRBV18 and TRBJ1-5, the complete variable domain is NAGVMQNPRHLVRRRGQEARLRCSPMKGHSHVYWYRQLPEEGLKFMVYLQKENIIDESGMPKERFSAEFPKEGPSILRIQQVVRGDSAAYFCASSPPRGNQPQHFGDGTRLSIL.